This TCR beta chain appears in the sequencing data of a study of graft-versus-host responses after intestinal transplantation. Study summary: Recipients underwent multivisceral, liver-intestinal, or isolated intestinal transplants. After anti-thymocyte globulin induction, recipients took tacrolimus and steroids for around 3 years. Study-wide results and caveats: Early after transplant, HvG clones declined as circulating GvH clones peaked. Present in recipient marrow, GvH clones included some that appeared first in ileum or blood.

On this clone itself: The target antigen is unknown.

The starting material, graft tissue, was processed to release intraepithelial and lamina propria lymphocytes. The germline CDR1 and CDR2 sequences are SGHRS and YFSETQ. The CDR3 loop spans 14 amino acids. Trimming stripped 3 bases from V and 6 bases from J, with 12 bases between. Profiled with immunoSEQ multiplex PCR; TCRdb holds only in-frame clones, not every one. The sample yields 9,500 to 15,000 clones, over 65% seen once. V usage is TRBV5-1 and J usage is TRBJ2-2; possible D gene TRBD2, 6 bases. The sequence came from a human patient who received an intestinal transplant, so some T cells may come from the graft donor. Sequencing was performed on ileum tissue, taken about 140 days after intestinal transplantation. The CDR3 nucleotides are TGCGCCAGCAGCTCGGACTACGGGCCCGGGGAGCTGTTTTTT. Its translation is CASSSDYGPGELFF.